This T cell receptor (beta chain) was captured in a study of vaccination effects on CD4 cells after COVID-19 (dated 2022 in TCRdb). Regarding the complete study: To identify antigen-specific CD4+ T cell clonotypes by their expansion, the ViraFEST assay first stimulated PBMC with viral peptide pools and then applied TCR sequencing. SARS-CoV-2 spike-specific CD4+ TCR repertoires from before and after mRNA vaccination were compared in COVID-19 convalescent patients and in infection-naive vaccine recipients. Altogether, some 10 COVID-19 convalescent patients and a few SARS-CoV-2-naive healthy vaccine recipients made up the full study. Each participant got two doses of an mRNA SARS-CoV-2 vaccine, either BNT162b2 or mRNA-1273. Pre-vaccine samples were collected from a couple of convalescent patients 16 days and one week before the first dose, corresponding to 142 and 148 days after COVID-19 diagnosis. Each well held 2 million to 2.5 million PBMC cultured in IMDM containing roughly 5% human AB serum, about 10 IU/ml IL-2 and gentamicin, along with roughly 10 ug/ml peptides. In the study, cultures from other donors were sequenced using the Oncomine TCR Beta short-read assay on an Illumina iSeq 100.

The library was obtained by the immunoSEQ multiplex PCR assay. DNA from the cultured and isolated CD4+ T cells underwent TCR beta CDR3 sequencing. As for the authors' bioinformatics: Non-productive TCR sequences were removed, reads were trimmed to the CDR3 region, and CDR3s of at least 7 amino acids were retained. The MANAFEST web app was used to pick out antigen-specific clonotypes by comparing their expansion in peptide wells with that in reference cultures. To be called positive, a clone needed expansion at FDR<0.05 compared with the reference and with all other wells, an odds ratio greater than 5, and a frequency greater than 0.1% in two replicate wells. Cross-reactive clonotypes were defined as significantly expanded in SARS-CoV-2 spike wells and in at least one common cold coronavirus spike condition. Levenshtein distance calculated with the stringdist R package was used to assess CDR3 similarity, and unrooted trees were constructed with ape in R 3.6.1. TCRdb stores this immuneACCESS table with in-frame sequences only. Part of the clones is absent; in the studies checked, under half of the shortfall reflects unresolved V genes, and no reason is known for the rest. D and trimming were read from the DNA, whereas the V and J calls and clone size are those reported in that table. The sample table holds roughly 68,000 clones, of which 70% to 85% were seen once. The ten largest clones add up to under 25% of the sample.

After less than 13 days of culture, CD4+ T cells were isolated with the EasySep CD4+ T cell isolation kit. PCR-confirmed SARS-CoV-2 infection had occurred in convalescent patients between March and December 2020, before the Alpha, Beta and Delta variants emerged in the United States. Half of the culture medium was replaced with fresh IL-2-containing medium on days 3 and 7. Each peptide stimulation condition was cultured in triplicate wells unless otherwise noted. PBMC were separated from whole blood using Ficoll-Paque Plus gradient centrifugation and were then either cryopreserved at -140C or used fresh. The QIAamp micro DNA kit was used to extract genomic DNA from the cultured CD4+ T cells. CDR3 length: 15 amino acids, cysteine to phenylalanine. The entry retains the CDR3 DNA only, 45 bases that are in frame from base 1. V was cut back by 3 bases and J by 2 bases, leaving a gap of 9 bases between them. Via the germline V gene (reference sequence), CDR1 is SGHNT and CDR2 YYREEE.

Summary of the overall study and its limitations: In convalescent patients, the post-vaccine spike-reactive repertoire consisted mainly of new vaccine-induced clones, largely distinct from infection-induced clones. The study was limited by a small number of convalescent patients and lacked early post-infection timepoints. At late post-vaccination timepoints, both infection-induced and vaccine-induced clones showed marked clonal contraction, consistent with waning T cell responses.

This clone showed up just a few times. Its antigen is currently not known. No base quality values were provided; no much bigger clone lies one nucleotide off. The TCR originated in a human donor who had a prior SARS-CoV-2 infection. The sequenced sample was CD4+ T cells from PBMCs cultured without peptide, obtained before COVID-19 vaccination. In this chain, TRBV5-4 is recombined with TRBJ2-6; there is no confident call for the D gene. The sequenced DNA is TGTGCCAGCAGCTCTCCTGGCGCTGGGGCCAACGTCCTGACTTTC. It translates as CASSSPGAGANVLTF. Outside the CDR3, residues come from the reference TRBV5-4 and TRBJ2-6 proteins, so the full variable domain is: ETGVTQSPTHLIKTRGQQVTLRCSSQSGHNTVSWYQQALGQGPQFIFQYYREEENGRGNFPPRFSGLQFPNYSSELNVNALELDDSALYLCASSSPGAGANVLTFGAGSRLTVL.